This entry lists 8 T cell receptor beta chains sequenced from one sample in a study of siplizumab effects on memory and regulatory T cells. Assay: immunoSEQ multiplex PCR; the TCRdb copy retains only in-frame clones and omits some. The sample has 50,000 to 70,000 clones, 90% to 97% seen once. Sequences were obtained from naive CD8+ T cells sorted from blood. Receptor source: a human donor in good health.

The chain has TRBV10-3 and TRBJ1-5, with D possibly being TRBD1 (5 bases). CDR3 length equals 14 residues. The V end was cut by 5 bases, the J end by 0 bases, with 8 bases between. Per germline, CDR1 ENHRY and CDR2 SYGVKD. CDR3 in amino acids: CAISSGFSNQPQHF. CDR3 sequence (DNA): TGTGCCATCAGTTCAGGGTTTAGCAATCAGCCCCAGCATTTT.

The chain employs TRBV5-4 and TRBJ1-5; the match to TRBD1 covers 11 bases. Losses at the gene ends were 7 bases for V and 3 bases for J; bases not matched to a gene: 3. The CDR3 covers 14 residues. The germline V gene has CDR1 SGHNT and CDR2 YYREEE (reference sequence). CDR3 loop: CASSGQGDNQPQHF. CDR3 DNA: TGTGCCAGCTCGGGACAGGGGGACAATCAGCCCCAGCATTTT.

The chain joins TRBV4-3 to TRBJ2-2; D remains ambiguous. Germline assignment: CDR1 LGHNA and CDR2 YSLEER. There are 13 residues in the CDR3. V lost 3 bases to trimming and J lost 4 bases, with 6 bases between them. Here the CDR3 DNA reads TGCGCCAGCAGCCACTGGGGCACCGGGGAGCTGTTTTTT. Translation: CASSHWGTGELFF.

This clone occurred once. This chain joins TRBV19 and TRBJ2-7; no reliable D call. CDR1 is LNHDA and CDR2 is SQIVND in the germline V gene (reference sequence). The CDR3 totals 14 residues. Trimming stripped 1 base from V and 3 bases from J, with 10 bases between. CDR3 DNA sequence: TGTGCCAGTAGTATAGCTGACGCCGACTACGAGCAGTACTTC. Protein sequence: CASSIADADYEQYF.

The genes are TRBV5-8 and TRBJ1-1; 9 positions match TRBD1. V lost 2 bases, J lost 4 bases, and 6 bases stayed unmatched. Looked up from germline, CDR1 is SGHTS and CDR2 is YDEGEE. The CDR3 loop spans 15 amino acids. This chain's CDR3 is CASSFTGGVGTEAFF. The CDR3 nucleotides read TGTGCCAGCAGCTTCACAGGGGGCGTTGGCACTGAAGCTTTCTTT.

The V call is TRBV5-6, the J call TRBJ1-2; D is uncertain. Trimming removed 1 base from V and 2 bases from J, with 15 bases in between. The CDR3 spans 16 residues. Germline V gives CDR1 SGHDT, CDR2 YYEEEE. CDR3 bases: TGTGCCAGCAGCTTGTCCCTCGACTCGTTCAACTATGGCTACACCTTC. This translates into CASSLSLDSFNYGYTF. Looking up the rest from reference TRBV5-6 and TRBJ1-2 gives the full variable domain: DAGVTQSPTHLIKTRGQQVTLRCSPKSGHDTVSWYQQALGQGPQFIFQYYEEEERQRGNFPDRFSGHQFPNYSSELNVNALLLGDSALYLCASSLSLDSFNYGYTFGSGTRLTVV.

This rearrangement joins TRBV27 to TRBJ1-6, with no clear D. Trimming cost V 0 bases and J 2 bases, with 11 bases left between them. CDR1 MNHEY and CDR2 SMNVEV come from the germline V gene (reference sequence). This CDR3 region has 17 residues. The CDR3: CASSLSYPGAYNSPLHF. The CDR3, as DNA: TGTGCCAGCAGTTTATCGTATCCAGGAGCCTATAATTCACCCCTCCACTTT.

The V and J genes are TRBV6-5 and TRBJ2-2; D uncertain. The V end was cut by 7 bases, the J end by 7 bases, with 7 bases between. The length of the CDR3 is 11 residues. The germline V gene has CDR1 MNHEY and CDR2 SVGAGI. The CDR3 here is CASNDGGELFF. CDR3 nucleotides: TGTGCCAGCAACGACGGCGGGGAGCTGTTTTTT.